A single sample is the source of the 15 T cell receptor beta chains below, sequenced in a study of beta chain features in type 1 diabetes. TCRB transcripts that were expressed got sequenced, as all of the isolated RNA had been reverse transcribed. The protocol was immunoSEQ multiplex PCR, while the TCRdb copy is restricted to in-frame clones and leaves out a portion. This table has approximately 170,000 clones, less than 9.5% appearing once. The specimen sequenced was central memory CD4+ T cells from blood. The receptors originated from a woman between 18 and 29 years old in good health.

J is TRBJ2-3 and V is TRBV5-4, with D perhaps TRBD2 (6 bases). With 1 base removed from V and 2 bases from J, the gap between germline ends came to 14 bases. This CDR3 has 16 residues. Germline V gives CDR1 SGHNT, CDR2 YYREEE (reference sequence). Here the CDR3 reads CASSLKLAKDTDTQYF. In DNA form, the CDR3 reads TGTGCCAGCAGCTTGAAGCTAGCGAAGGACACAGATACGCAGTATTTT. Looking up the rest from reference TRBV5-4 and TRBJ2-3 gives the full variable domain: ETGVTQSPTHLIKTRGQQVTLRCSSQSGHNTVSWYQQALGQGPQFIFQYYREEENGRGNFPPRFSGLQFPNYSSELNVNALELDDSALYLCASSLKLAKDTDTQYFGPGTRLTVL.

The chain joins TRBV30 to TRBJ1-2; D gene ambiguous. Germline V gene lookup returns CDR1 GTSNPN and CDR2 SVGIG (reference sequence). With 4 bases removed from V and 8 bases from J, the gap between germline ends came to 14 bases. The CDR3 sequence is 12 residues long. The CDR3 DNA sequence: TGTGCCTGGATTACAGACGGTCGGGGCTACACCTTC. This gives the protein CAWITDGRGYTF.

This rearrangement joins TRBV7-9 to TRBJ2-1, with TRBD2 identical over 10 bases. The trim removed 3 bases at V and 10 bases at J, leaving 12 bases unmatched. The germline V gene has CDR1 SEHNR and CDR2 FQNEAQ (reference sequence). The CDR3 extends over 16 amino acids. DNA of the CDR3: TGTGCCAGCAGCTTTAGTTCGGCTAGCGGGAGCCGGGAGCAGTTCTTC. It yields the protein CASSFSSASGSREQFF.

The chain carries TRBV20-1 and TRBJ2-5; unclear D gene. The CDR3 has 11 amino acids. The V and J ends lost 4 bases and 0 bases respectively, with 3 bases between them. Per germline, CDR1 DFQATT and CDR2 SNEGSKA (reference sequence). The CDR3 region has the DNA TGCAGTGCTACGTACCAAGAGACCCAGTACTTC. It yields the protein CSATYQETQYF.

This clone was seen many times. The J gene is TRBJ2-3, the V gene TRBV2; D is unclear. Germline V lookup: CDR1 SNHLY, CDR2 FYNNEI. The V gene lost 6 bases and the J gene lost 2 bases, with 12 bases spanning the gap. CDR3 length equals 14 residues. The CDR3 loop is CASRHEGDTDTQYF. The CDR3 DNA follows: TGTGCCAGCAGGCATGAAGGAGACACAGATACGCAGTATTTT.

This CDR3 reads CAISESRGQGEQYF. The CDR3 DNA follows: TGTGCCATCAGTGAGTCGAGGGGGCAAGGCGAGCAGTACTTC. The V and J genes are TRBV10-3 and TRBJ2-7, with 7 bases identical to TRBD1. Germline lookup yields CDR1 ENHRY and CDR2 SYGVKD. The CDR3 loop spans 14 amino acids. The junction had 5 bases not matched to a gene; V was cut back by 0 bases and J by 6 bases.

A few counts support this clone. V is TRBV29-1 and J is TRBJ2-3, with D maybe TRBD1 (6 bases). V was pared by 8 bases and J by 5 bases, with 14 bases between. Looked up from germline, CDR1 is SQVTM and CDR2 is ANQGSEA. This CDR3 comprises 12 residues. The CDR3 reads CSHGRGEDTQYF. CDR3 bases: TGCAGCCACGGCAGGGGAGAAGATACGCAGTATTTT.

V gene TRBV29-1 combines with J gene TRBJ1-2, with TRBD1 as a possible D gene (5 bases). Trimming cost V 5 bases and J 8 bases, with 15 bases left between them. This CDR3 is 12 amino acids long. Per germline, CDR1 SQVTM and CDR2 ANQGSEA. CDR3 sequence (DNA): TGCAGCGTTCGAGAGTCGTGGGGCGGCTACACCTTC. Translation gives CSVRESWGGYTF.

The chain combines TRBV6-5 with TRBJ2-7, with a tentative D call TRBD2 (5 bases). Trimming left V 4 bases short and J 5 bases short, with 18 bases between. There are 15 residues in the CDR3. CDR1 and CDR2 from the germline V gene are MNHEY and SVGAGI. The CDR3: CASSSLLAGSDEQYF. As DNA, the CDR3 is TGTGCCAGCAGTTCCCTCCTCGCGGGTTCAGACGAGCAGTACTTC.

This chain uses TRBV2 with TRBJ2-6; 10 bases are a match to TRBD1. From germline, CDR1 is SNHLY and CDR2 FYNNEI. The CDR3 consists of 19 residues. V shed 5 bases, J shed 4 bases, and the junction held 14 bases outside the gene matches. The CDR3, as DNA: TGTGCCAGCAGTCAATCACGGACAGGGGGAGGAGGGGGGGCCAACGTCCTGACTTTC. The encoded protein is CASSQSRTGGGGGANVLTF.

This clone occurred a few times. This chain links TRBV2 with TRBJ2-7, with 9 bases that match TRBD2. Per germline, CDR1 SNHLY and CDR2 FYNNEI. This CDR3 spans 15 amino acids. V was clipped by 3 bases and J by 6 bases; unmatched bases: 9. The chain's CDR3 is CASSEERGDLSEQYF. The CDR3 DNA reads as TGTGCCAGCAGTGAGGAGCGGGGGGACCTCTCCGAGCAGTACTTC.

The table lists this clone with many counts. This chain joins TRBV27 and TRBJ1-6; TRBD1 is a possible D gene (6 bases). Trimming pared 5 bases from V and 6 bases from J, leaving 17 bases between. This CDR3 is built from 16 residues. CDR1 and CDR2 (germline): MNHEY, SMNVEV (reference sequence). As DNA, the CDR3 is TGTGCCAGCAGTGAAAAACAGGGCTCCCTTAATTCACCCCTCCACTTT. This encodes CASSEKQGSLNSPLHF.

This chain's CDR3 is CASSLARRAFF. The CDR3 DNA reads as TGTGCCAGCAGCTTGGCCCGGAGGGCTTTCTTT. J is TRBJ1-1 and V is TRBV5-8; D gene ambiguous. The CDR3 runs to 11 residues. Trimming cost V 0 bases and J 11 bases, with 8 bases left between them. Germline V gives CDR1 SGHTS, CDR2 YDEGEE.

This clone appeared a few times. This chain links TRBV9 with TRBJ2-5, with D possibly matching TRBD2 (5 bases). This CDR3 is built from 15 residues. The germline V gene has CDR1 SGDLS and CDR2 YYNGEE. Trimming pared 0 bases from V and 5 bases from J, leaving 14 bases between. CDR3 residues: CASSVEALAGETQYF. CDR3 sequence (DNA): TGTGCCAGCAGCGTAGAGGCCCTAGCCGGTGAGACCCAGTACTTC.

This clone was detected many times. This sequence joins TRBV4-3 and TRBJ2-1, with 7 bases matching TRBD2. CDR1 is LGHNA and CDR2 is YSLEER in the germline V gene. This CDR3 contains 17 residues. The ends lost 4 bases at V and 4 bases at J; junction bases unmatched: 13. The CDR3 nucleotides are TGCGCCAGCAGCCGTGCCTTGGGCAGCGGGGTATACAATGAGCAGTTCTTC. The encoded protein is CASSRALGSGVYNEQFF.